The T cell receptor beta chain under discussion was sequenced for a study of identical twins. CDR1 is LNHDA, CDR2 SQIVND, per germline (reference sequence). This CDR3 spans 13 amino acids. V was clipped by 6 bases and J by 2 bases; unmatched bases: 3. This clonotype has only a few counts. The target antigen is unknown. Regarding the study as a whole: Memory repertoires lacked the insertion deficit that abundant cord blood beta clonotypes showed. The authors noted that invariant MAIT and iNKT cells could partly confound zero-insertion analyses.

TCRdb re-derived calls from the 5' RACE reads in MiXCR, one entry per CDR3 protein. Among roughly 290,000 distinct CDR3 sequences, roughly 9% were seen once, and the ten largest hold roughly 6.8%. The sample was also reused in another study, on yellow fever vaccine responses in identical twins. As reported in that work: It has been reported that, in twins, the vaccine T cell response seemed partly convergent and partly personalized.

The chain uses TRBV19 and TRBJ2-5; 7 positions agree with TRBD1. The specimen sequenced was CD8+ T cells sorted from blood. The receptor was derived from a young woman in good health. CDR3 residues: CASRQGMQETQYF. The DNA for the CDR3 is TGTGCCAGTAGACAGGGGATGCAAGAGACCCAGTACTTC.